Each of the 25 T cell receptor beta chains below was sequenced from the same sample in a study of graft-versus-host responses after intestinal transplantation. The table came from immunoSEQ multiplex PCR; TCRdb's copy has only in-frame clones and leaves some out. The sample lists 130,000 to 150,000 clones, around 90% occurring once. No antigens are known for them. Material: unstimulated CD4+ T cells sorted from spleen or lymph node cells, obtained before intestinal transplant. The receptors shown here come from a human donor who received an intestinal transplant.

The chain is built from TRBV5-6 and TRBJ2-7, with D maybe TRBD2 (6 bases). The CDR3 sequence is 14 residues long. Trimming cost V 0 bases and J 5 bases, with 12 bases left between them. The germline gives CDR1 SGHDT, CDR2 YYEEEE. The CDR3 DNA reads TGTGCCAGCAGCTTGGTGATCGGGGGACACGAGCAGTACTTC. It specifies CASSLVIGGHEQYF.

The V gene is TRBV6-5, the J gene TRBJ2-7; D gene ambiguous. V lost 6 bases, J lost 3 bases, and 18 bases lay in between. In germline, CDR1 is MNHEY, CDR2 SVGAGI. The CDR3 runs to 15 residues. The CDR3 is CASSQTPGRFYEQYF. CDR3 nucleotides: TGTGCCAGCAGCCAAACTCCGGGCCGTTTCTACGAGCAGTACTTC.

Comment on this clone: Other DNA sequences of this sample code for an identical CDR3. The genes are TRBV18 and TRBJ2-3; no firm D call. In germline, CDR1 is KGHSH, CDR2 LQKENI. V was cut by 2 bases and J by 1 base, with 1 base left in between. This CDR3 spans 12 amino acids. The CDR3 reads CASSPGTDTQYF. The CDR3 DNA follows: TGTGCCAGCTCACCAGGCACAGATACGCAGTATTTT.

The J gene is TRBJ2-2, the V gene TRBV7-6; D is unresolved. V was pared by 1 base and J by 2 bases, with 8 bases between. From germline, CDR1 is SGHVS and CDR2 FNYEAQ. There are 15 residues in the CDR3. CDR3 nucleotide sequence: TGTGCCAGCAGCTTAGTGAGCGAAAACACCGGGGAGCTGTTTTTT. It yields the protein CASSLVSENTGELFF. The entire variable domain, with the rest obtained from reference TRBV7-6 and TRBJ2-2, is as follows: GAGVSQSPRYKVTKRGQDVALRCDPISGHVSLYWYRQALGQGPEFLTYFNYEAQQDKSGLPNDRFSAERPEGSISTLTIQRTEQRDSAMYRCASSLVSENTGELFFGEGSRLTVL.

This clone appeared a few times. The chain recombines TRBV4-2 with TRBJ2-7, with 9 positions matching TRBD2. The CDR3 runs 15 residues. V shed 0 bases and J 4 bases; nucleotides not matched to a gene: 4. Germline values: CDR1 LGHNA, CDR2 YNFKEQ. In DNA form, the CDR3 reads TGTGCCAGCAGCCAAGATACCAGCGGGAGGTACGAGCAGTACTTC. Translating it yields CASSQDTSGRYEQYF.

The J gene is TRBJ2-1, the V gene TRBV18; a possible D gene is TRBD1 (6 bases). Trimming shortened V by 4 bases and J by 5 bases, and 12 bases separated the two germline ends. This CDR3 has 14 amino acids. Germline V gene lookup returns CDR1 KGHSH and CDR2 LQKENI. In DNA, the CDR3 is TGTGCCAGCTCACGAGGGGGTGGGGACAATGAGCAGTTCTTC. It specifies CASSRGGGDNEQFF.

CDR3 loop: CASSPPGQGKYSEAFF. In DNA, the CDR3 is TGTGCCAGCAGCCCCCCGGGACAGGGTAAATATTCTGAAGCTTTCTTT. The chain joins TRBV5-5 to TRBJ1-1; 9 nucleotides agree with TRBD1. V lost 4 bases, J lost 6 bases, and 13 bases stayed unmatched. In germline, CDR1 is SGHKS, CDR2 YYEKEE (reference sequence). The CDR3 runs 16 residues.

This clone was seen only a few times. The V gene is TRBV11-2, the J gene TRBJ1-3; D uncertain. This CDR3 has 13 residues. The V gene lost 1 base and the J gene lost 3 bases, with 4 bases spanning the gap. Germline CDR1 reads SGHAT; CDR2 reads FQNNGV. The CDR3 region is CASSLGGGNTIYF. The CDR3 coding sequence is TGTGCCAGCAGCTTAGGGGGTGGAAACACCATATATTTT.

The rearrangement joins TRBV7-3 to TRBJ2-5; the match to TRBD1 covers 9 bases. V shed 4 bases, J shed 7 bases, and the junction held 7 bases outside the gene matches. The CDR3 extends over 14 amino acids. From germline, CDR1 is SGHTA and CDR2 FQGTGA. CDR3 protein: CASSSGTGTRTQYF. The CDR3 DNA reads TGTGCCAGCAGCTCCGGGACAGGGACAAGGACCCAGTACTTC. Full variable domain (rest looked up from reference TRBV7-3 and TRBJ2-5): GAGVSQTPSNKVTEKGKYVELRCDPISGHTALYWYRQSLGQGPEFLIYFQGTGAADDSGLPNDRFFAVRPEGSVSTLKIQRTERGDSAVYLCASSSGTGTRTQYFGPGTRLLVL.

This clone has a handful of counts. This rearrangement joins TRBV18 to TRBJ1-4; D remains unclear. The V end was cut by 4 bases, the J end by 4 bases, with 4 bases between. Germline V gene data show CDR1 as KGHSH and CDR2 as LQKENI. CDR3 length: 12 residues. In nucleotides, the CDR3 is TGTGCCAGCTCACGTAGTAATGAAAAACTGTTTTTT. This codes for CASSRSNEKLFF.

V usage is TRBV6-5 and J usage is TRBJ2-7, with 8 bases matching TRBD1. The CDR3 is 15 residues long. Per germline, CDR1 MNHEY and CDR2 SVGAGI. J lost 4 bases, V lost 6 bases, and 11 bases had no gene match. The CDR3 coding sequence is TGTGCCAGCAGCCGGACAGGGCGGTTGTCTTACGAGCAGTACTTC. Translation: CASSRTGRLSYEQYF.

A few counts support this clone. This sequence joins TRBV6-1 and TRBJ1-5; D is ambiguous. Germline V gene lookup returns CDR1 MNHNS and CDR2 SASEGT. This CDR3 has 15 amino acids. V gave up 2 bases and J gave up 2 bases, with 10 bases separating them. CDR3 residues: CASSELTSRNQPQHF. CDR3 nucleotides: TGTGCCAGCAGTGAACTTACCAGCCGCAATCAGCCCCAGCATTTT.

The rearrangement joins TRBV27 to TRBJ2-1, with TRBD2 matching over 9 bases. Germline V CDR1 and CDR2: MNHEY, SMNVEV (reference sequence). The CDR3 totals 17 residues. V was clipped by 5 bases and J by 5 bases; unmatched bases: 13. CDR3 in DNA: TGTGCCAGCAGTGGCCGGACTAGCGTAAGGGTGGACAATGAGCAGTTCTTC. Protein sequence: CASSGRTSVRVDNEQFF.

This chain joins TRBV12-1 and TRBJ2-2; the D call of TRBD2 is as the table states it, not checked on the DNA. TRBV12-1 is listed as a pseudogene. CDR3 length equals 14 residues. Here the CDR3 reads CASSWTSGTGELFF. Here the CDR3 DNA reads TGTGCCAGCAGCTGGACTAGCGGGACCGGGGAGCTGTTTTTT.

The chain links TRBV27 to TRBJ2-7; D could derive from TRBD1 or TRBD2 (5 bases each). CDR1 and CDR2 from the germline V gene are MNHEY and SMNVEV (reference sequence). This CDR3 is 16 amino acids long. V shed 0 bases and J shed 2 bases, with 14 bases lying between them. The CDR3 sequence: CASSLSRGRDTYEQYF. The DNA for the CDR3 is TGTGCCAGCAGTTTATCGAGGGGTAGAGACACCTACGAGCAGTACTTC.

The chain recombines TRBV7-2 with TRBJ1-2, with 7 bases lining up with TRBD1. J was trimmed by 6 bases and V by 4 bases; bases with no gene match: 5. CDR1 and CDR2 (germline): SGHTA, FQGNSA. The CDR3 length is 13 residues. CDR3 nucleotides: TGTGCCAGCAGCTGGGGACAGCGGAATGGCTACACCTTC. This sequence encodes CASSWGQRNGYTF.

The chain combines TRBV28 with TRBJ1-1; 8 nucleotides match TRBD1. CDR1 is MDHEN, CDR2 SYDVKM, per germline. This CDR3 has 15 residues. J was trimmed by 3 bases and V by 3 bases; bases with no gene match: 6. The CDR3 region has the DNA TGTGCCAGCAGTTTCTTGGACAGGGTAGACACTGAAGCTTTCTTT. This translates into CASSFLDRVDTEAFF.

This chain connects TRBV11-2 to TRBJ2-7; 7 bases line up with TRBD2. Germline assignment: CDR1 SGHAT and CDR2 FQNNGV. V dropped 5 bases and J dropped 6; count of bases not matched to a gene: 13. The CDR3 loop spans 15 amino acids. CDR3 coding DNA: TGTGCCAGCAGCCTTCTCGGACTAGACTTTTCCGAGCAGTACTTC. Translated, it gives CASSLLGLDFSEQYF.

V gene TRBV6-6 combines with J gene TRBJ2-4, with D possibly TRBD2 on 5 matching bases. V lost 6 bases and J 0 bases, leaving 12 bases between the germline ends. Germline V gene sequence: CDR1 MNHNY, CDR2 SVGAGI (reference sequence). The CDR3 sequence is 15 residues long. For the CDR3, the DNA is TGTGCCAGCAGAGCGGCTGGCGTAGCCAAAAACATTCAGTACTTC. Protein sequence: CASRAAGVAKNIQYF.

This rearrangement joins TRBV28 to TRBJ2-3; D is possibly TRBD2 (6 bases). Germline V lookup: CDR1 MDHEN, CDR2 SYDVKM. This CDR3 is built from 15 residues. With 2 bases removed from V and 2 bases from J, the gap between germline ends came to 11 bases. The CDR3 bases are TGTGCCAGCAGTTTACTTGGGAGGCCCACAGATACGCAGTATTTT. Residues: CASSLLGRPTDTQYF.

This chain links TRBV23-1 with TRBJ2-7, with 8 positions matching TRBD2. TRBV23-1 qualifies as an ORF whose function is uncertain. The CDR3 sequence is 14 residues long. The trim removed 4 bases at V and 3 bases at J, leaving 5 bases unmatched. The CDR3 spells CASSPRGGIYEQYF. The CDR3 coding sequence is TGCGCCAGCAGTCCCCGGGGGGGAATCTACGAGCAGTACTTC.

The chain recombines TRBV7-9 with TRBJ1-4, with a possible D match to TRBD1 (5 bases). CDR1 and CDR2 (germline): SEHNR, FQNEAQ (reference sequence). V gave up 5 bases and J gave up 7 bases, with 11 bases separating them. The CDR3 covers 13 residues. CDR3 region: CASSIGTLEKLFF. The CDR3, as DNA: TGTGCCAGCAGCATCGGGACGCTTGAAAAACTGTTTTTT.

J is TRBJ2-7 and V is TRBV6-1; the D is unclear. The V gene's germline CDR1 is MNHNS and CDR2 SASEGT. CDR3 length equals 13 residues. V lost 2 bases, J lost 6 bases, and 11 bases lay in between. The CDR3 region has the DNA TGTGCCAGCAGTGAACTGTTGAGCGCCGAGCAGTACTTC. This gives the protein CASSELLSAEQYF.

CDR3 sequence: CASSLSRLAGAYNEQFF. The CDR3 coding sequence is TGTGCCAGCAGTTTATCCAGACTAGCGGGTGCCTACAATGAGCAGTTCTTC. The chain recombines TRBV28 with TRBJ2-1; 10 bases agree with TRBD2. J gave up 2 bases and V 1 base, and 5 bases lay outside the gene matches. This CDR3 spans 17 amino acids. Looked up from germline, CDR1 is MDHEN and CDR2 is SYDVKM.

This sequence joins TRBV29-1 and TRBJ2-3; 9 bases align to TRBD2. The CDR3 is 15 residues long. Germline V CDR1 and CDR2: SQVTM, ANQGSEA. J was trimmed by 2 bases and V by 1 base; bases with no gene match: 4. CDR3 bases: TGCAGCGTTGAAGGCGCTAGCGGGAACACAGATACGCAGTATTTT. This encodes CSVEGASGNTDTQYF.